This T cell receptor beta chain was observed in a study of cytomegalovirus exposure and HLA in healthy donors. Researchers ran the PCR with 60 Vbeta and 13 Jbeta primers. Data came from immunoSEQ multiplex PCR; TCRdb stores just in-frame clones and leaves some out. Among more than 110,000 clones listed, 75% to 80% were seen once. Per germline, CDR1 SGDLS and CDR2 YYNGEE. The V end was cut by 4 bases, the J end by 0 bases, with 10 bases between. The CDR3 length is 14 residues. The sample holds a few counts of this clone. Its specificity is unknown. General study findings and limits: As was reported, the HLA-A and HLA-B alleles of most subjects were accurately predicted from TCR beta sequences.

This receptor was taken from a male donor in good health and CMV-seronegative. The sequenced material came from PBMCs. This chain uses TRBV9 with TRBJ1-1; unclear D gene. The CDR3 DNA is TGTGCCAGCAGCACTAGACTGATGAACACTGAAGCTTTCTTT. This encodes CASSTRLMNTEAFF.